This TCR beta chain originates from a study of shared clonotypes between healthy human individuals. Study outcomes and limitations: Against clonotypes common to all four donors, non-shared ones had lower generation probabilities. Only blood samples were collected, and tissue repertoires likely differ. Sequencing depth was predicted to influence how clonotypes are shared among donors.

CD4+ cells yielded CD45RA+ naive and CD45RA-negative memory subsets. Regarding this clone: The antigen remains undetermined.

The CDR3 consists of 14 residues. Germline CDR1 ENHRY, CDR2 SYGVKD. Deletions cut 6 bases from V and 1 base from J, with 12 bases between. Produced via immunoSEQ multiplex PCR; TCRdb's table is partial and in-frame only. This table has about 1 million clones, 65% to 80% appearing once. The rearrangement joins TRBV10-3 to TRBJ2-5; TRBD2 is a possible D gene (7 bases). Sequenced sample: memory CD4+ T cells sorted from blood. Subset specified: CD45RA-negative fraction. The TCR sequence derives from a man in his late teens or twenties in good health. Written as DNA, the CDR3 is TGTGCCATCAGGGATCGGGGGGCCCAAGAGACCCAGTACTTC. Its protein product is CAIRDRGAQETQYF.